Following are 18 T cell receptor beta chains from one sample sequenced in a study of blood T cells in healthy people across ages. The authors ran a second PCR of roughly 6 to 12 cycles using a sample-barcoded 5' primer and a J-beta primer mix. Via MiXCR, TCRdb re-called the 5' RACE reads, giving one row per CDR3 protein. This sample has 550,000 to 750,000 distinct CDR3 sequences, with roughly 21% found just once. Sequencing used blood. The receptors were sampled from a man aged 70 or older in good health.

The CDR3: CASSLWSGIETQYF. CDR3 DNA sequence: TGTGCCAGCAGTTTATGGTCAGGGATAGAGACCCAGTACTTC. The V and J genes are TRBV12-3 or TRBV12-4 and TRBJ2-5; tentatively, D is TRBD1 (5 bases). The CDR3 has 14 amino acids. Between the trimmed V and J ends, which lost 2 bases and 4 bases, there was a span of 11 bases.

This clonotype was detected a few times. The CDR3 region is CASRPGPDYGYTF. CDR3 in DNA: TGTGCCAGCAGGCCGGGACCGGACTATGGCTACACCTTC. V gene TRBV11-1 combines with J gene TRBJ1-2, with a possible D match to TRBD1 (5 bases). The V and J ends lost 6 bases and 3 bases respectively, with 11 bases between them. Germline assignment: CDR1 SGHAT and CDR2 FQDESV (reference sequence). The CDR3 has 13 residues. The full variable domain, with the rest looked up from reference TRBV11-1 and TRBJ1-2, is EAEVAQSPRYKITEKSQAVAFWCDPISGHATLYWYRQILGQGPELLVQFQDESVVDDSQLPKDRFSAERLKGVDSTLKIQPAELGDSAMYLCASRPGPDYGYTFGSGTRLTVV.

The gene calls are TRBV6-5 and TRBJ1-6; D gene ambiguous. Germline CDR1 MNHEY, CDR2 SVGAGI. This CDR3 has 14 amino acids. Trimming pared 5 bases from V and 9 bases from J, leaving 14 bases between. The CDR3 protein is CASSPGLGVSPLHF. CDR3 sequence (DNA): TGTGCCAGCAGTCCCGGACTGGGCGTTTCACCCCTCCACTTT.

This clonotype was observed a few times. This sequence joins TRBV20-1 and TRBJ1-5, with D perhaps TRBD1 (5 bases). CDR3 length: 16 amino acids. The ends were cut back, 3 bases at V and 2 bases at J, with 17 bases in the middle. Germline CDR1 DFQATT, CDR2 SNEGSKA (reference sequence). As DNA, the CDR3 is TGCAGTGCTAGGTCGGGGGAGGTTGTTGGCAATCAGCCCCAGCATTTT. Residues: CSARSGEVVGNQPQHF.

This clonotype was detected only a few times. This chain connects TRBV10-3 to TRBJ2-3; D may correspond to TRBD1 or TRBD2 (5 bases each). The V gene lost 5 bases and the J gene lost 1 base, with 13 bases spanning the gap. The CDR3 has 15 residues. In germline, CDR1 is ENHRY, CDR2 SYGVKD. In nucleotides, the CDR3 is TGTGCCATCAGTACTGGGGCGGGTGGCACAGATACGCAGTATTTT. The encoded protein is CAISTGAGGTDTQYF.

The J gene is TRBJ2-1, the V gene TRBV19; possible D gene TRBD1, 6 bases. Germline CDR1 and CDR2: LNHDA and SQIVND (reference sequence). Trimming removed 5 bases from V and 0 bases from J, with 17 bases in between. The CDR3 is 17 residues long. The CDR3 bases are TGTGCCAGTAGTGCACCGACAGGACCCAGCTCCTACAATGAGCAGTTCTTC. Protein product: CASSAPTGPSSYNEQFF.

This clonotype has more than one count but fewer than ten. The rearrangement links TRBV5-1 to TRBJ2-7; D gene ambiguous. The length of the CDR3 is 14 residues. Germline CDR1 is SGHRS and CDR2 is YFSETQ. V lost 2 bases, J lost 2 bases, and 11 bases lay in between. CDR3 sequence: CASSLGQETYEQYF. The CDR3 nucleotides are TGCGCCAGCAGCTTAGGGCAGGAAACCTACGAGCAGTACTTC.

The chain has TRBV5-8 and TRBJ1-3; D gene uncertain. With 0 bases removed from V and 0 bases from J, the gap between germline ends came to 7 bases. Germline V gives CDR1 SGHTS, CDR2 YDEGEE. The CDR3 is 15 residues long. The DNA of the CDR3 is TGTGCCAGCAGCTTGGGGGATCTCTCTGGAAACACCATATATTTT. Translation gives CASSLGDLSGNTIYF.

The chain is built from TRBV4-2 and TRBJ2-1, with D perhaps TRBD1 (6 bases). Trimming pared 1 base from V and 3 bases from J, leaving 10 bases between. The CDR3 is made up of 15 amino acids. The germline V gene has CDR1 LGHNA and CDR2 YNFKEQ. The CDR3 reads CASSQGDTNYNEQFF. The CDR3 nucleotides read TGTGCCAGCAGCCAAGGGGACACGAACTACAATGAGCAGTTCTTC.

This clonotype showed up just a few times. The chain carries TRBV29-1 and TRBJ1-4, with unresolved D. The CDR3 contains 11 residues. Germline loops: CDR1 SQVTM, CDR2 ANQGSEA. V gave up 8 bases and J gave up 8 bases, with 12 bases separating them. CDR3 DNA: TGCAGCATAATACGAGGGGAAAAACTGTTTTTT. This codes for CSIIRGEKLFF.

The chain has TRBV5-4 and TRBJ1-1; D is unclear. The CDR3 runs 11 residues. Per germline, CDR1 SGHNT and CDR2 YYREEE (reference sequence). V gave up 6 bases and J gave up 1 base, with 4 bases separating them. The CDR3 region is CASTGNTEAFF. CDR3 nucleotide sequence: TGTGCCAGCACTGGGAACACTGAAGCTTTCTTT.

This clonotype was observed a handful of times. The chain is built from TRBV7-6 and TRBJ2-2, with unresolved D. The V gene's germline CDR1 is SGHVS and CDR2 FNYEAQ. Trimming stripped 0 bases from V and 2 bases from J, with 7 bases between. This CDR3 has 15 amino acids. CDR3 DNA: TGTGCCAGCAGCTTAGCGGACGGAAACACCGGGGAGCTGTTTTTT. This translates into CASSLADGNTGELFF.

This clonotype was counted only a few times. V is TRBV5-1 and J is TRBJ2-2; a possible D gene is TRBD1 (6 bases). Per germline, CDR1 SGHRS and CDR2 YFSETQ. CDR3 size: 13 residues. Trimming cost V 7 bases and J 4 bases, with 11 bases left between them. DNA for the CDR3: TGCGCCAGCGCAGTAGGGGGCACCGGGGAGCTGTTTTTT. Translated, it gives CASAVGGTGELFF.

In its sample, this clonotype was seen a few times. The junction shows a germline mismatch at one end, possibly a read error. DNA of the CDR3: TGTGCCAGCAGTTCGGGGATAGCTAACTGTGGCTACACCTTC. Its translation: CASSSGIANCGYTF. The V and J genes are TRBV27 and TRBJ1-2; D call uncertain. Germline CDR1 MNHEY, CDR2 SMNVEV (reference sequence). There are 14 residues in the CDR3.

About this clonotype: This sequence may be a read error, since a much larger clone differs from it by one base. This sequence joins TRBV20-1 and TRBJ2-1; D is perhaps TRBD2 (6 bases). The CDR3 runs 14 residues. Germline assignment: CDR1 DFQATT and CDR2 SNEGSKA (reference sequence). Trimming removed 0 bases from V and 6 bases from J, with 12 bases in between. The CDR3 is CSARDLLAGNEQFF. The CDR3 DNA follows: TGCAGTGCTAGAGATCTACTAGCAGGCAATGAGCAGTTCTTC.

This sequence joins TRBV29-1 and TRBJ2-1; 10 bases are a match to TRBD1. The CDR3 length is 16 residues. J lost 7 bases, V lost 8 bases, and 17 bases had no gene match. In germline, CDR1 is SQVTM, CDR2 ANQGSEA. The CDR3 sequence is CSLTGAGTGAWNEQFF. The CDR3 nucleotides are TGCAGCCTAACGGGAGCGGGGACAGGGGCATGGAATGAGCAGTTCTTC.

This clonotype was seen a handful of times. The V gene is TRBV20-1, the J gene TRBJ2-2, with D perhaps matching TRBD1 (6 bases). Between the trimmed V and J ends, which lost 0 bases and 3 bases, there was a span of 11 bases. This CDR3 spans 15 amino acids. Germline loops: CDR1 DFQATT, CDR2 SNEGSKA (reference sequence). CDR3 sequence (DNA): TGCAGTGCTAGAGATCCAAGACAGGACACCGGGGAGCTGTTTTTT. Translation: CSARDPRQDTGELFF.

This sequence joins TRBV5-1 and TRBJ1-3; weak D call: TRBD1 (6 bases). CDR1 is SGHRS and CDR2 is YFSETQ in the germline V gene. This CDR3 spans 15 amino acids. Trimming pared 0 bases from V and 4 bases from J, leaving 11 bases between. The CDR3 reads CASSLGSGGGNTIYF. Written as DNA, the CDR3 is TGCGCCAGCAGCTTGGGATCGGGGGGCGGAAACACCATATATTTT.